This section outlines one T cell receptor beta chain sequence together with its context. The antigen it binds to is not known. No base qualities exist here, and no much larger clone lies one base off it. The sample belongs to a study of T cell responses to AZD1222 COVID-19 vaccine (TCRdb year 2021). Background on the whole study: A total of under 250 trial participants underwent TCR sequencing, of whom 207 had received two doses of AZD1222 and around 25 had received two doses of the MenACWY control vaccine. Trial participants were enrolled by age into 18-55, 56-69 and 70-plus year subgroups, with about 150, 27 and 61 TCR-sequenced participants respectively. What the study reported, not specific to this receptor: Only five to seven AZD1222 recipients were SARS-CoV-2 seropositive at baseline, limiting conclusions about previously exposed vaccinees. Participants were mostly white British, with more females than males. The authors suggested clonal diversity may have been underestimated. The 56-69-year group was small, and its depth increase did not reach significance, likely because of low power. Because no samples from the day 14 peak response were available, repertoires could be characterized only after the peak T cell response. Nearly half of unique spike-specific TCRs reportedly recognized epitopes outside regions mutated in the B.1.351 and B.1.1.7 variants. A significant rise in spike-specific TCR breadth and depth was observed after two AZD1222 doses relative to day 0 and relative to MenACWY recipients. The vaccine-associated CD4 TCRs covered the entire spike protein, and the dominant responses fell in regions 160-218 and 743-854.

Trimming removed 6 bases from V and 1 base from J, leaving 9 bases between the germline ends. Reading the germline V gene gives CDR1 MNHEY and CDR2 SVGAGI. From the cysteine up to the phenylalanine, the CDR3 has a length of 13 residues. The retained sequence is limited to the CDR3, 39 bases, with the frame set at the first base. The CDR3 regions of human TCRbeta chains were subjected to immunosequencing. The study's processing was this. Repertoire TCRs were matched against a reference library of SARS-CoV-2-specific TCRs generated with the MIRA antigen-specificity platform. Breadth was defined as the fraction of unique TCRs that were SARS-CoV-2-associated, and depth was defined as the fraction of total T cells that were SARS-CoV-2-associated. Using the MIRA data, each spike-specific TCR was assigned both to the spike region to which the TCR was reactive and to a CD4 or CD8 class. Log10-transformed breadth and depth values were compared by one-way ANOVA with Sidak's multiple comparisons tests. Imported from immuneACCESS, the table was reduced by TCRdb to in-frame sequences with V and J called. These copies leave out some clones; in studies compared against another copy, an unresolved V gene accounts for under half, and the cause of the remainder is not known. The DNA gave D and trimming, while V, J and clone size come from that table. The table for this sample lists 180,000 or so clones; approximately 90% of them were counted only once. Roughly 4% of the sample belongs to the ten largest clones.

The intended sense of this specimen's time point label: about 28 days (+/-7) after the second vaccine dose. Read against the paper, the sample's treatment or condition label means: meningococcal conjugate vaccine given as trial control. Vaccinee samples came from UK trials COV001 and COV002, including a single-blind randomized controlled phase 2/3 trial of AZD1222 (ChAdOx1 nCoV-19) in healthy adults. For TCRbeta chain sequencing, PBMC samples were collected from trial participants at day 0 and at day 28 after the second dose. The sequence links TRBV6-5 to TRBJ1-1; the D gene is perhaps TRBD1, on 6 matching bases. Here the sequenced sample was peripheral blood, taken 28 days after the second dose of the MenACWY control vaccine. The sequence derives from an adult who received the MenACWY meningococcal vaccine as a control. The bases read TGTGCCAGCAGCCTGGACAGGAACACTGAAGCTTTCTTT. Its translation is CASSLDRNTEAFF.